The 24 T cell receptor beta chains below come from one sample, sequenced in a study of control samples from healthy donors and cancer patients (TCRdb year 2020). The method was the immunoSEQ multiplex PCR assay. As stored in TCRdb, this immuneACCESS dataset retains in-frame rearrangements with V and J assigned. A fraction of the clones does not appear; measured against another copy, unresolved V genes explain less than half of the discrepancy, and the remainder lacks a known reason. Present in this sample are tens of thousands of clones, about 88% of which were seen just once. The top ten constitute 13% to 15% of the sample. The sample was blood. These receptors were collected from a woman aged 70-85 years in good health.

Regarding this clone: Other DNA sequences in this sample translate to the same CDR3. The rearrangement uses TRBV3-1 (or the pseudogene TRBV3-2) and TRBJ1-6; D might be TRBD1 (5 bases). The CDR3 consists of 15 residues. V lost 1 base to trimming and J lost 6 bases, with 10 bases between them. Per the germline V gene, CDR1 is LGHDT and CDR2 is YNNKEL (reference sequence). CDR3 loop: CASSQGGGGNSPLHF. The CDR3 nucleotides are TGTGCCAGCAGCCAAGGGGGGGGTGGTAATTCACCCCTCCACTTT.

This clone was detected once. This chain links TRBV11-2 with TRBJ2-1; TRBD1 aligns across 8 bases. V gave up 5 bases and J gave up 5 bases; unmatched junction bases: 5. The CDR3 totals 14 residues. Germline assignment: CDR1 SGHAT and CDR2 FQNNGV. The CDR3 bases are TGTGCCAGCAGCCTGACAGGGGTAAACAATGAGCAGTTCTTC. This translates into CASSLTGVNNEQFF.

The chain recombines TRBV24-1 with TRBJ2-3, with a tentative D call TRBD1 (6 bases). Between the trimmed V and J ends, which lost 4 bases and 0 bases, there was a span of 19 bases. Germline CDR1 is KGHDR and CDR2 is SFDVKD. This CDR3 region has 18 residues. CDR3 DNA: TGTGCCACCAGTGACCCTTTGGGGATGGGGGCCAGCACAGATACGCAGTATTTT. Translated, it gives CATSDPLGMGASTDTQYF.

Only one count was recorded for this clone. J is TRBJ1-2 and V is TRBV5-4, with TRBD1 as a possible D gene (5 bases). Germline CDR1 SGHNT, CDR2 YYREEE (reference sequence). The length of the CDR3 is 15 residues. Trimming pared 1 base from V and 7 bases from J, leaving 17 bases between. Here the CDR3 DNA reads TGTGCCAGCAGCTTGCTCCCGACGGGGGTGGGTGGCTACACCTTC. This sequence encodes CASSLLPTGVGGYTF.

J is TRBJ1-1 and V is TRBV11-3, with D uncertain. CDR1 and CDR2 (germline): SGHNT, YENEEA. The CDR3 length is 13 residues. V shed 2 bases and J shed 3 bases, with 7 bases lying between them. CDR3 protein: CASSLRVDTEAFF. The CDR3 DNA sequence: TGTGCCAGCAGCTTACGGGTAGACACTGAAGCTTTCTTT.

V gene TRBV6-5 combines with J gene TRBJ1-4, with a weak D call TRBD1 (5 bases). This CDR3 has 14 residues. CDR1 and CDR2 (germline): MNHEY, SVGAGI. V shed 4 bases and J shed 8 bases, with 14 bases lying between them. The CDR3: CASSSGQASEKLFF. The CDR3 region has the DNA TGTGCCAGCAGTTCCGGACAAGCCAGCGAAAAACTGTTTTTT.

DNA for the CDR3: TGTGCCAGCACCCGGGACAGTGGCAATCAGCCCCAGCATTTT. It encodes CASTRDSGNQPQHF. The chain couples TRBV28 to TRBJ1-5, with TRBD1 identical over 7 bases. The ends lost 7 bases at V and 2 bases at J; junction bases unmatched: 5. The germline V gene has CDR1 MDHEN and CDR2 SYDVKM. The CDR3 runs to 14 residues. Looking up the rest from reference TRBV28 and TRBJ1-5 gives the full variable domain: DVKVTQSSRYLVKRTGEKVFLECVQDMDHENMFWYRQDPGLGLRLIYFSYDVKMKEKGDIPEGYSVSREKKERFSLILESASTNQTSMYLCASTRDSGNQPQHFGDGTRLSIL.

This chain uses TRBV30 with TRBJ1-6, with 8 bases that match TRBD1. With V trimmed by 1 base and J by 7 bases, 3 bases remained unmatched. The CDR3 totals 14 residues. Germline CDR1 GTSNPN, CDR2 SVGIG (reference sequence). CDR3 residues: CAWSAGGLNSPLHF. The CDR3 nucleotides are TGTGCCTGGAGTGCAGGGGGCTTAAATTCACCCCTCCACTTT. Filled out from reference TRBV30 and TRBJ1-6, the complete variable domain reads SQTIHQWPATLVQPVGSPLSLECTVEGTSNPNLYWYRQAAGRGLQLLFYSVGIGQISSEVPQNLSASRPQDRQFILSSKKLLLSDSGFYLCAWSAGGLNSPLHFGNGTRLTVT.

This rearrangement joins TRBV5-6 to TRBJ2-5; 11 nucleotides match TRBD2. Losses at the gene ends were 7 bases for V and 4 bases for J; bases not matched to a gene: 3. Looked up from germline, CDR1 is SGHDT and CDR2 is YYEEEE. This CDR3 has 13 residues. The CDR3 protein is CASQLAGVETQYF. The DNA for the CDR3 is TGTGCCAGCCAACTAGCGGGGGTAGAGACCCAGTACTTC.

The table lists this clone with a count of one. This rearrangement joins TRBV5-4 to TRBJ2-7; D gene uncertain. Germline CDR1 and CDR2: SGHNT and YYREEE (reference sequence). The V end lost 5 bases, the J end lost 0 bases, and 15 bases lay between the germline ends. The CDR3 has 15 amino acids. The CDR3 sequence is CASRHHTEDSYEQYF. In DNA form, the CDR3 reads TGTGCCAGCAGGCACCACACAGAAGACTCCTACGAGCAGTACTTC. The variable domain in full, completed from reference TRBV5-4 and TRBJ2-7, reads ETGVTQSPTHLIKTRGQQVTLRCSSQSGHNTVSWYQQALGQGPQFIFQYYREEENGRGNFPPRFSGLQFPNYSSELNVNALELDDSALYLCASRHHTEDSYEQYFGPGTRLTVT.

The chain recombines TRBV5-1 with TRBJ2-5; possibly TRBD2 for D (5 bases). The ends were cut back, 2 bases at V and 4 bases at J, with 12 bases in the middle. Germline V lookup: CDR1 SGHRS, CDR2 YFSETQ. There are 14 residues in the CDR3. In DNA form, the CDR3 reads TGCGCCAGCAGCTTACTAGATCCCCCAGAGACCCAGTACTTC. Amino acid sequence: CASSLLDPPETQYF.

The chain employs TRBV5-1 and TRBJ1-5; D is unclear. V was trimmed by 4 bases and J by 4 bases, leaving 9 bases between them. CDR1 SGHRS and CDR2 YFSETQ come from the germline V gene. CDR3 size: 13 residues. CDR3 in amino acids: CASSDGGNQPQHF. For the CDR3, the DNA is TGCGCCAGCAGCGATGGCGGGAATCAGCCCCAGCATTTT. Filled out from reference TRBV5-1 and TRBJ1-5, the complete variable domain reads KAGVTQTPRYLIKTRGQQVTLSCSPISGHRSVSWYQQTPGQGLQFLFEYFSETQRNKGNFPGRFSGRQFSNSRSEMNVSTLELGDSALYLCASSDGGNQPQHFGDGTRLSIL.

A remark on this clone: One junction end does not reproduce the germline sequence, and a read error may be involved. The chain combines TRBV3-1 (or the pseudogene TRBV3-2) with TRBJ2-3, with D possibly being TRBD2 (6 bases). Per germline, CDR1 LGHDT and CDR2 YNNKEL (reference sequence). The CDR3 spans 13 residues. The CDR3 is CASSQTSTDTQYF. The CDR3 DNA is TGTGCCAGCAGCCAAACTAGCACGGATACGCAGTATTTT.

J is TRBJ2-2 and V is TRBV9; no firm D call. The germline V gene has CDR1 SGDLS and CDR2 YYNGEE. The CDR3 runs to 13 residues. V was shortened by 2 bases and J by 6 bases, with 8 bases between the two germline ends. CDR3 loop: CASSVSLAGELFF. In nucleotides, the CDR3 is TGTGCCAGCAGCGTTTCTCTAGCCGGGGAGCTGTTTTTT.

The chain carries TRBV29-1 and TRBJ1-5; D remains ambiguous. The CDR3 runs 13 residues. V was clipped by 0 bases and J by 4 bases, with 7 bases between them. Germline V gives CDR1 SQVTM, CDR2 ANQGSEA. The chain's CDR3 is CSVEDGWNQPQHF. CDR3 coding DNA: TGCAGCGTTGAAGACGGGTGGAATCAGCCCCAGCATTTT.

This clone was recorded a few times. V gene TRBV5-8 combines with J gene TRBJ2-3; D ambiguous. The ends were cut back, 0 bases at V and 6 bases at J, with 14 bases in the middle. The length of the CDR3 is 15 residues. The V gene's germline CDR1 is SGHTS and CDR2 YDEGEE. CDR3 region: CASSLGLPSMDTQYF. CDR3 bases: TGTGCCAGCAGCTTGGGACTCCCCTCGATGGATACGCAGTATTTT.

The chain is built from TRBV7-9 and TRBJ1-6; D gene unclear. Trimming stripped 1 base from V and 14 bases from J, with 12 bases between. Germline CDR1 reads SEHNR; CDR2 reads FQNEAQ (reference sequence). This CDR3 spans 13 amino acids. The CDR3 is CASSLEAIWALHF. CDR3 bases: TGTGCCAGCAGCTTAGAGGCTATTTGGGCCCTCCACTTT. Supplemented by reference TRBV7-9 and TRBJ1-6, the full variable domain reads DTGVSQNPRHKITKRGQNVTFRCDPISEHNRLYWYRQTLGQGPEFLTYFQNEAQLEKSRLLSDRFSAERPKGSFSTLEIQRTEQGDSAMYLCASSLEAIWALHFGNGTRLTVT.

This clone appeared a few times. This chain connects TRBV4-3 to TRBJ1-6, with 8 bases identical to TRBD1. The CDR3 sequence is 15 residues long. The germline gives CDR1 LGHNA, CDR2 YSLEER. Losses at the gene ends were 0 bases for V and 9 bases for J; bases not matched to a gene: 4. The CDR3 DNA follows: TGCGCCAGCAGCCAAGAACAGGGGGGAGTTTCACCCCTCCACTTT. It yields the protein CASSQEQGGVSPLHF.

This chain links TRBV6-1 with TRBJ1-3; D is ambiguous. The CDR3 spans 15 residues. Trimming shortened V by 1 base and J by 4 bases, and 11 bases separated the two germline ends. Germline V lookup: CDR1 MNHNS, CDR2 SASEGT. The chain's CDR3 is CASSEEQFGGNTIYF. The CDR3 DNA reads as TGTGCCAGCAGTGAAGAACAGTTCGGGGGAAACACCATATATTTT.

This chain connects TRBV27 to TRBJ2-7; D tentatively fits TRBD1 or TRBD2 (5 bases each). Germline V gene lookup returns CDR1 MNHEY and CDR2 SMNVEV (reference sequence). The germline V and J ends were trimmed by 0 bases and 2 bases, with 8 bases remaining between them. This CDR3 contains 14 residues. The CDR3 protein is CASSLSRGPYEQYF. As DNA, the CDR3 is TGTGCCAGCAGTTTATCGAGGGGACCCTACGAGCAGTACTTC.

This rearrangement joins TRBV5-4 to TRBJ1-1, with D unresolved. Trimming took off 5 bases at V and 3 bases at J, with 2 bases between the two ends. The germline V gene encodes CDR1 SGHNT and CDR2 YYREEE (reference sequence). This CDR3 spans 10 amino acids. This CDR3 reads CASRHTEAFF. The CDR3 coding sequence is TGTGCCAGCAGACACACTGAAGCTTTCTTT.

J is TRBJ1-4 and V is TRBV18, with TRBD1 as a possible D gene (6 bases). Trimming pared 5 bases from V and 3 bases from J, leaving 10 bases between. The CDR3 runs to 14 residues. Germline V gene lookup returns CDR1 KGHSH and CDR2 LQKENI. Here the CDR3 DNA reads TGTGCCAGCTCAGCCACAGGGTCTAATGAAAAACTGTTTTTT. Translation gives CASSATGSNEKLFF.

This chain joins TRBV20-1 and TRBJ2-1; 11 bases line up with TRBD2. Germline CDR1 reads DFQATT; CDR2 reads SNEGSKA (reference sequence). The CDR3 is made up of 11 amino acids. V gave up 3 bases and J gave up 14 bases; unmatched junction bases: 3. The CDR3 region is CSARTSGKEFF. The CDR3 nucleotides are TGCAGTGCTAGGACTAGCGGGAAGGAGTTCTTC.

This chain uses TRBV12-5 with TRBJ1-5; 8 nucleotides line up with TRBD1. The CDR3 covers 12 residues. Germline CDR1 and CDR2: LGHNT and FRNRAP. V shed 8 bases and J 7 bases; nucleotides not matched to a gene: 4. The DNA for the CDR3 is TGTGCTAGTTCTGACAGGGGACAGCCCCAGCATTTT. Translating gives CASSDRGQPQHF.